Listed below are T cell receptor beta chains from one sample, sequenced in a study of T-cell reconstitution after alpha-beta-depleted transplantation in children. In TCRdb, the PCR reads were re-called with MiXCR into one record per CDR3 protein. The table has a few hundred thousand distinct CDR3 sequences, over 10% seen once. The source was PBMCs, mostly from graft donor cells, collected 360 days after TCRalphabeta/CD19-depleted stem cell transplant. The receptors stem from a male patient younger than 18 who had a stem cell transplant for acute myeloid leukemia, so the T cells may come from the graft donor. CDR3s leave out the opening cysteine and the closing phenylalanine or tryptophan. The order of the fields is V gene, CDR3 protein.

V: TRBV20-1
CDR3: SVSAGTGGSYGYT

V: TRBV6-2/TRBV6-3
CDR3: ASRLSGLSRQY

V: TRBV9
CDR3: ASSVAPGGPSSGNTIY

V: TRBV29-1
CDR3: SVGLNQETQY

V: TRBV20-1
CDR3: SARDPGLPNTQY

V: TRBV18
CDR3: ASSPDEQF

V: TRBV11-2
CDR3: ASGELGVSYEQY

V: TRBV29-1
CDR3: SAQPGLMNNEQF

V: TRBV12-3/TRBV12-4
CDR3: ASRLNRGRTEAF

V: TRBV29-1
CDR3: STFGGYTDTQY

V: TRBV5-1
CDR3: ASSLALAGLSYNEQF

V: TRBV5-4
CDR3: ASSPRDRGRETQY

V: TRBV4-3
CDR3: ASSQVGLGTQY

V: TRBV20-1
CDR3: SARVGTFRYNEQF

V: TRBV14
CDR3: ASSQLPPTSGSGDEQF

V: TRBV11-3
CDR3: ASSLDGGTDTQY

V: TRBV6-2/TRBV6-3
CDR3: ASSYLGPGTPYEQY

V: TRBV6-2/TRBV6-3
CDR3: ASRNGLAGPDEQF

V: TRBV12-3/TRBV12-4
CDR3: ASSPAPGPFYEQY

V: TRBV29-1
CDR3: SVEGRASYNEQF

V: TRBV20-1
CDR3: SARALSGKEAVFSYNEQF

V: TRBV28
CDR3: ASSPPSGRALGEQF

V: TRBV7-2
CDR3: ASSSLQWASYNEQF

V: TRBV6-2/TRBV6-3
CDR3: ASSQRTSASSYNEQF

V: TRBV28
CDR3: ASSPHALRTGISFYEQY

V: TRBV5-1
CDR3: ASSLGGRNTDTQY

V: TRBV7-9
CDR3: ASSLAGLEQY

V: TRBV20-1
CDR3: SASGAGNLAKNIQY

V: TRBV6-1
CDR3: ASSTDRDHQETQY

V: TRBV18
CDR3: ASSLAGGYYNEQF

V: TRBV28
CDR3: ASSSPQGLAGVFGGELF

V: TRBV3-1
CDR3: ASSQAGGTEQF

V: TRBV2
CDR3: ASRDRGRNEQF